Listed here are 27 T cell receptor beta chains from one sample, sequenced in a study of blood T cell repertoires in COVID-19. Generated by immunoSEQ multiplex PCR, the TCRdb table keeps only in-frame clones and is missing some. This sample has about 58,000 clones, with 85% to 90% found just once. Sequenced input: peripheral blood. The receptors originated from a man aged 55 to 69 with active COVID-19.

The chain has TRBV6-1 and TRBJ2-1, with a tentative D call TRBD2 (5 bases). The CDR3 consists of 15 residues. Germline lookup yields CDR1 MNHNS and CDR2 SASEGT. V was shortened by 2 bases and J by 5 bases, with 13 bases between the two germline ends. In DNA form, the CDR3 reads TGTGCCAGCAGTGAATCGGGATCCCCAAACAATGAGCAGTTCTTC. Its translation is CASSESGSPNNEQFF.

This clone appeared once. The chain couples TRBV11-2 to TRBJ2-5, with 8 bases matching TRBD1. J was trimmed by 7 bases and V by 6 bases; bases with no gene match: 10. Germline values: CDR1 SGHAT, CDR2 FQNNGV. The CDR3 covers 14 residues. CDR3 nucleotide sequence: TGTGCCAGCAGAAGGGGTGGACAGGGCCCGACCCAGTACTTC. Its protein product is CASRRGGQGPTQYF.

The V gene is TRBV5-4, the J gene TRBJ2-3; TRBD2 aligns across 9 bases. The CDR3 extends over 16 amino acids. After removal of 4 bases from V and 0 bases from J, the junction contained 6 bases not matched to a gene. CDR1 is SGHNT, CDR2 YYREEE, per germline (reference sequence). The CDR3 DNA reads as TGTGCCAGCAGCCTCTCTAGCGGGATTAGCACAGATACGCAGTATTTT. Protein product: CASSLSSGISTDTQYF.

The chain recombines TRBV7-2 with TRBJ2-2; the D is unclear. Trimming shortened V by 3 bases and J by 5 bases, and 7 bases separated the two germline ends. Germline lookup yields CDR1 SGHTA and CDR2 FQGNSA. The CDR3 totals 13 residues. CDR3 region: CASSFIQTGELFF. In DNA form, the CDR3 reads TGTGCCAGCAGCTTTATACAGACCGGGGAGCTGTTTTTT.

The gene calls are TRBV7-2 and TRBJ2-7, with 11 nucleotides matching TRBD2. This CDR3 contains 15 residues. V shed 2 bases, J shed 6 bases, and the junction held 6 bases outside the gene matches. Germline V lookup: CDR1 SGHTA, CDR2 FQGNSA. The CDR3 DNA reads TGTGCCAGCAGCTTACCTAGCGGGAGGAGAGCCGAGCAGTACTTC. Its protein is CASSLPSGRRAEQYF.

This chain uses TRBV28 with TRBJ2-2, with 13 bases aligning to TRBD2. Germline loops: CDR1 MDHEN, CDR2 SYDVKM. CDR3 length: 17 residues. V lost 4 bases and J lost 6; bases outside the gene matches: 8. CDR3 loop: CASSSPGLAGSSGELFF. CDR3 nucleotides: TGTGCCAGCAGTTCCCCGGGACTAGCGGGGAGCTCCGGGGAGCTGTTTTTT.

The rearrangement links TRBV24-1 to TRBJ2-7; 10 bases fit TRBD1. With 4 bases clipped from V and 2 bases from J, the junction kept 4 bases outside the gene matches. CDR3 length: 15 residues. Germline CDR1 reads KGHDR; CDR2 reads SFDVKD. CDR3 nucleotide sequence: TGTGCCACCAGTGACCCGGGACAGGGGACCTACGAGCAGTACTTC. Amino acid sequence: CATSDPGQGTYEQYF.

CDR3 in DNA: TGTGCCAGCAGCCGAGCGGCCGTTAACTATGGCTACACCTTC. It translates to CASSRAAVNYGYTF. This chain connects TRBV3-1 (or the pseudogene TRBV3-2) to TRBJ1-2; D not certain. The germline V and J ends were trimmed by 4 bases and 1 base, with 10 bases remaining between them. The CDR3 sequence is 14 residues long. CDR1 is LGHDT, CDR2 YNNKEL, per germline (reference sequence).

In nucleotides, the CDR3 is TGCGCCAGCAGCCTGCCGGGTGCGATCACCGGGGAGCTGTTTTTT. This gives the protein CASSLPGAITGELFF. This rearrangement joins TRBV5-1 to TRBJ2-2, with D uncertain. Trimming left V 4 bases short and J 4 bases short, with 14 bases between. Germline CDR1 reads SGHRS; CDR2 reads YFSETQ. This CDR3 is 15 amino acids long.

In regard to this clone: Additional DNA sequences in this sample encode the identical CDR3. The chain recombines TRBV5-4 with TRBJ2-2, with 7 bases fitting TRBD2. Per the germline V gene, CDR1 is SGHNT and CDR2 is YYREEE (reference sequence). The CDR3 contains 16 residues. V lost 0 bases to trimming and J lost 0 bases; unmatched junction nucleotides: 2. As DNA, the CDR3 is TGTGCCAGCAGCTTGGCTAGCGGCGCGAACACCGGGGAGCTGTTTTTT. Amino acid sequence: CASSLASGANTGELFF.

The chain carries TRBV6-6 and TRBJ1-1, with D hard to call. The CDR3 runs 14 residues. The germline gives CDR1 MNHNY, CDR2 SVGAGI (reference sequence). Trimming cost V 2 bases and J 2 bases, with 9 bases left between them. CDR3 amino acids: CASSYAETNTEAFF. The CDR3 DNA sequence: TGTGCCAGCAGTTACGCAGAGACTAACACTGAAGCTTTCTTT.

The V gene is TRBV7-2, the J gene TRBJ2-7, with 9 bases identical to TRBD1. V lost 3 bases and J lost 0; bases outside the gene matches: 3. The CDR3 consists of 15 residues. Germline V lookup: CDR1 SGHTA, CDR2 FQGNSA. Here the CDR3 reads CASSLGQGSSYEQYF. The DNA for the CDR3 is TGTGCCAGCAGCTTGGGACAGGGCAGCTCCTACGAGCAGTACTTC.

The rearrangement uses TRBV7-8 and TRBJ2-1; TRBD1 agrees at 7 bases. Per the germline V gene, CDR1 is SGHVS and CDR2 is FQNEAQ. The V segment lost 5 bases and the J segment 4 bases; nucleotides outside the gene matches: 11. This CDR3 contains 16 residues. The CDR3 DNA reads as TGTGCCAGCAGCACCCACCGGGACAGAATATACAATGAGCAGTTCTTC. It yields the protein CASSTHRDRIYNEQFF.

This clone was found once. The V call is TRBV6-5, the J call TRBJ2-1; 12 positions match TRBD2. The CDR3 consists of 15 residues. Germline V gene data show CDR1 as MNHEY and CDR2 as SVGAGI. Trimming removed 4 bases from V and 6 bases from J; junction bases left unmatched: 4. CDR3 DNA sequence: TGTGCCAGCAGTTTCCTAGCGGGAGGGCCCAATGAGCAGTTCTTC. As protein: CASSFLAGGPNEQFF.

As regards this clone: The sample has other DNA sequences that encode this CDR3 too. The CDR3 nucleotides read TGTGCCAGCGCGGGGGGGCAGAACTACGAGCAGTACTTC. Protein: CASAGGQNYEQYF. V is TRBV18 and J is TRBJ2-7; TRBD2 aligns across 9 bases. V was pared by 8 bases and J by 3 bases, with 5 bases of the junction left unmatched. Germline CDR1 KGHSH, CDR2 LQKENI. The CDR3 loop spans 13 amino acids.

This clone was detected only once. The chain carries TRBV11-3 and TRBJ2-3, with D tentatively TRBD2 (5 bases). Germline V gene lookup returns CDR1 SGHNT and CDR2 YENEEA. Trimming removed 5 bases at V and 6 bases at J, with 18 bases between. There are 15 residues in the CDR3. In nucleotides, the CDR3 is TGTGCCAGCAGCCCGGGTAGGGCAACGGGGGATACGCAGTATTTT. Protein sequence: CASSPGRATGDTQYF.

The CDR3 DNA is TGTGCCAGCAGGCCCGGGACAGGGGGGAATGAGCAGTTCTTC. It codes for CASRPGTGGNEQFF. The V call is TRBV6-6, the J call TRBJ2-1; 11 nucleotides line up with TRBD1. J lost 7 bases, V lost 6 bases, and 5 bases had no gene match. The CDR3 consists of 14 residues. The V gene's germline CDR1 is MNHNY and CDR2 SVGAGI (reference sequence).

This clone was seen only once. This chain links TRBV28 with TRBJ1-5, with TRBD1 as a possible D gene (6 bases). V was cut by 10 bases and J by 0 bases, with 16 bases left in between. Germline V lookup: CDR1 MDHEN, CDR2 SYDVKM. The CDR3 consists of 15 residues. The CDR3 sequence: CAILDRWNSNQPQHF. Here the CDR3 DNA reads TGTGCCATCCTAGACAGGTGGAATAGCAATCAGCCCCAGCATTTT.

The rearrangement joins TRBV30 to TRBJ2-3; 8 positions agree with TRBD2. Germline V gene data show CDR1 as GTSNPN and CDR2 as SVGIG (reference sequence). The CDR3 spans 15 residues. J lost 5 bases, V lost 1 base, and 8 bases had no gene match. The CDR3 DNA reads TGTGCCTGGAGTGAGACGGGGGGGCCTGTAGATACGCAGTATTTT. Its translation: CAWSETGGPVDTQYF.

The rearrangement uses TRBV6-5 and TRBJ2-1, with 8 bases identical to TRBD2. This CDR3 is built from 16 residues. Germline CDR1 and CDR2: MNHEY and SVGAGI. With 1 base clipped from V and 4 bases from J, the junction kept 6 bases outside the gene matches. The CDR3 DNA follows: TGTGCCAGCAGTTACTTCCTAGCGGGCGGTTACAATGAGCAGTTCTTC. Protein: CASSYFLAGGYNEQFF.

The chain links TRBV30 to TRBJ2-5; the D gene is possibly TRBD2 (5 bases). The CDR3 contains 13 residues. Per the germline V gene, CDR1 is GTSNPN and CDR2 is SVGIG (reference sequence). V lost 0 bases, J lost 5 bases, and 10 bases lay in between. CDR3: CAWSVRAGETQYF. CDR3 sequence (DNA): TGTGCCTGGAGTGTACGGGCGGGCGAGACCCAGTACTTC.

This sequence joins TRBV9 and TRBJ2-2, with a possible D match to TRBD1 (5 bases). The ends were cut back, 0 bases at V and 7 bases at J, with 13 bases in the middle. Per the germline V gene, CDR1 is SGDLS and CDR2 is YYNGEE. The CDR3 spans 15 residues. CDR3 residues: CASSVAAGSVGELFF. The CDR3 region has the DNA TGTGCCAGCAGCGTAGCCGCAGGGTCGGTCGGGGAGCTGTTTTTT.

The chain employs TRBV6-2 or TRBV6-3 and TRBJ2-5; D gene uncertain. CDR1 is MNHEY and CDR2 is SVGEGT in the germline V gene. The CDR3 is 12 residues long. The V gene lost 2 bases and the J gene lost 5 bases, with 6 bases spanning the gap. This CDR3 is CASSYRRETQYF. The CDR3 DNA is TGTGCCAGCAGTTACAGGCGGGAGACCCAGTACTTC.

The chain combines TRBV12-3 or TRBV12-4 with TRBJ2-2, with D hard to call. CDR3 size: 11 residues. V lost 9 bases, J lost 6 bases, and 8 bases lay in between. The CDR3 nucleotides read TGTGCCAGTTCTCGGGCCGGGGAGCTGTTTTTT. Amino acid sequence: CASSRAGELFF.

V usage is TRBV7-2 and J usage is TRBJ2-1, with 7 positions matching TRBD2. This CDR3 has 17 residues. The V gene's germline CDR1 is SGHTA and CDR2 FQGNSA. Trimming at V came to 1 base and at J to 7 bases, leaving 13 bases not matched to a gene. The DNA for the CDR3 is TGTGCCAGCAGCTTAGTTGTTCGTCTAGCGGTGGGAAATGAGCAGTTCTTC. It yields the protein CASSLVVRLAVGNEQFF.

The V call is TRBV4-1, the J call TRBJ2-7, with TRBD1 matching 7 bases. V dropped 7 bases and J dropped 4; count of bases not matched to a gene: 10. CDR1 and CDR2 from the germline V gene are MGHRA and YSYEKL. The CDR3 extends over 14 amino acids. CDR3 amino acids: CASTRRQGIYEQYF. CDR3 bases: TGCGCCAGCACCCGACGACAGGGCATTTACGAGCAGTACTTC.

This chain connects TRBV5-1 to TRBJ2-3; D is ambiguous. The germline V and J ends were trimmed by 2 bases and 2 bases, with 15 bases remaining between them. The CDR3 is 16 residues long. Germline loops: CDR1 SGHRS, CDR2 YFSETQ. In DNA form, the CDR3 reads TGCGCCAGCAGCTTACCAGGCCTCACGGACACAGATACGCAGTATTTT. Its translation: CASSLPGLTDTDTQYF.